Reported below is one T cell receptor (beta chain). The sample is drawn from a study of blood T cell repertoires in COVID-19. Whole-study context: The United States, Italy and Spain provided the acute and convalescent COVID-19 samples.

How the authors handled the data: Amplified reference gene primers provided the basis for estimating nucleated cell counts. Clones were read by immunoSEQ multiplex PCR, and TCRdb kept only the in-frame ones, dropping some. V and J calls and clone size come straight from that table; D and trimming were deduced from the DNA. The table records about 110,000 clones, over 75% of them present only once. The length of the CDR3 is 15 residues. V dropped 0 bases and J dropped 1 base, with 9 bases sitting between them. The V gene's germline CDR1 is SGHTA and CDR2 FQGNSA. The chain joins TRBV7-2 to TRBJ1-1, with unresolved D. This clonotype was obtained from a woman in her 70s with acute or convalescent COVID-19. The sample was peripheral blood. CDR3 protein: CASSLALWANTEAFF. CDR3 DNA: TGTGCCAGCAGCTTAGCGCTTTGGGCGAACACTGAAGCTTTCTTT. Based on the CDR3 plus reference TRBV7-2 and TRBJ1-1, the full variable domain is GAGVSQSPSNKVTEKGKDVELRCDPISGHTALYWYRQSLGQGLEFLIYFQGNSAPDKSGLPSDRFSAERTGGSVSTLTIQRTQQEDSAVYLCASSLALWANTEAFFGQGTRLTVV.